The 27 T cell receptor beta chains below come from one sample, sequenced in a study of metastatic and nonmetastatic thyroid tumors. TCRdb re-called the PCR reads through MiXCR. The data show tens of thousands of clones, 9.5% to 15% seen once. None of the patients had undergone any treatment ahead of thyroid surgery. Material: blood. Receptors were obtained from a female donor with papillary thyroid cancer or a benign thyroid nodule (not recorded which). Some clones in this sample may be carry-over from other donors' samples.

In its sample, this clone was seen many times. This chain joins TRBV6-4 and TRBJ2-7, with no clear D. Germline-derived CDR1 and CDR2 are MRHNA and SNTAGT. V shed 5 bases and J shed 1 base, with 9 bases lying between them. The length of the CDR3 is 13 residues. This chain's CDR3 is CASSKEPSYEQYF. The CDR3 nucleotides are TGTGCCAGCAGTAAAGAACCGTCCTACGAGCAGTACTTC.

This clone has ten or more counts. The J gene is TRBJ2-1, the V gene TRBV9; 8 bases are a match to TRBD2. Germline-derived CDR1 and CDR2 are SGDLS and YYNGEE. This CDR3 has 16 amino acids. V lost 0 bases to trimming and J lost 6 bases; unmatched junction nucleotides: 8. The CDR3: CASSVEAGGPSNEQFF. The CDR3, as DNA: TGTGCCAGCAGCGTAGAGGCGGGAGGCCCTTCCAATGAGCAGTTCTTC.

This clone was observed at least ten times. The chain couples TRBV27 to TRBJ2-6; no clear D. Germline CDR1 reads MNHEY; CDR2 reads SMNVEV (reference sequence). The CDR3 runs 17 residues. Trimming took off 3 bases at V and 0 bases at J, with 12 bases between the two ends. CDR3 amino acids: CASSFSPALSGANVLTF. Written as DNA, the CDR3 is TGTGCCAGCAGTTTCAGTCCAGCCCTCTCTGGGGCCAACGTCCTGACTTTC.

CDR3 amino acids: CAWKGASNTGELFF. The CDR3 DNA is TGTGCCTGGAAGGGCGCATCGAACACCGGGGAGCTGTTTTTT. The chain combines TRBV30 with TRBJ2-2; no clear D gene. The germline gives CDR1 GTSNPN, CDR2 SVGIG (reference sequence). There are 14 residues in the CDR3. V lost 4 bases, J lost 0 bases, and 9 bases lay in between. Variable domain in full (rest from reference TRBV30 and TRBJ2-2): SQTIHQWPATLVQPVGSPLSLECTVEGTSNPNLYWYRQAAGRGLQLLFYSVGIGQISSEVPQNLSASRPQDRQFILSSKKLLLSDSGFYLCAWKGASNTGELFFGEGSRLTVL.

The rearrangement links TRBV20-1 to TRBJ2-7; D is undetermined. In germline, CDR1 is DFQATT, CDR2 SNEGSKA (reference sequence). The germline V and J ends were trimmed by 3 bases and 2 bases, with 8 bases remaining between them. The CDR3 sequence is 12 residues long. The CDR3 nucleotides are TGCAGTGCTAGCGCCCAGACCTACGAGCAGTACTTC. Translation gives CSASAQTYEQYF.

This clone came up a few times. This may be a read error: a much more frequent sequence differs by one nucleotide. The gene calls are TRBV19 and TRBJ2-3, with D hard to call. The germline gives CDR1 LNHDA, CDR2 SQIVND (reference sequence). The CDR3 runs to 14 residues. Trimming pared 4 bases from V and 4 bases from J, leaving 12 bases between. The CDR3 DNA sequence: TGTGCCAGTAGTACGGTGGCTCTGGCAGATACGCAGTATTTT. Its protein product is CASSTVALADTQYF.

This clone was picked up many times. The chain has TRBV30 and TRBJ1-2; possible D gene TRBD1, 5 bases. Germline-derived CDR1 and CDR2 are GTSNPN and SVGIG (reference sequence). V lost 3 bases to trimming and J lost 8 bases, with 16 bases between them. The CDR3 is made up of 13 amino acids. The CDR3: CAWRIQGINGYTF. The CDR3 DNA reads TGTGCCTGGAGAATCCAGGGCATCAACGGCTACACCTTC.

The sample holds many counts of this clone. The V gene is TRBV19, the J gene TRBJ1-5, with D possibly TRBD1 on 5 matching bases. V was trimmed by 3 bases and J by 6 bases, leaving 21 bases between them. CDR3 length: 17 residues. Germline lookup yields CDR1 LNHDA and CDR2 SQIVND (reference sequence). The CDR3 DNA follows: TGTGCCAGTAGTATTCAAGGTGTACAGGCCGGAGGTCAGCCCCAGCATTTT. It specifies CASSIQGVQAGGQPQHF.

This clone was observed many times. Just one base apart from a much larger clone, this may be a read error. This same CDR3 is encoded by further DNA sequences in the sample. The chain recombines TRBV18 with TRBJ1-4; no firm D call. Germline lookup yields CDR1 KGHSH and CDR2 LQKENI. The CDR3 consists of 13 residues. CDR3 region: CASSPGSNEKLFF. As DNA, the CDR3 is TGTGCCAGCTCACCAGGCAGTAATGAAAAACTGTTCTTT.

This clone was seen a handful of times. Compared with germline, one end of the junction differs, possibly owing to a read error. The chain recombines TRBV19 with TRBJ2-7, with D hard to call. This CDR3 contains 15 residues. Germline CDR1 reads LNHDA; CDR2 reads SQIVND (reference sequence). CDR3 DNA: TGCGCCAGTAGTAGGCCGCACAGTCCCTCCTACGAGCAGTACTTC. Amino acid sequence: CASSRPHSPSYEQYF.

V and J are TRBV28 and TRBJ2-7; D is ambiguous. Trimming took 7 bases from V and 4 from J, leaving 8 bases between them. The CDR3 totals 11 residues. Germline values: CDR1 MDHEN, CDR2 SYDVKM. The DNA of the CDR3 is TGTGCCAGCATTTGCCAGTACGAGCAGTACTTC. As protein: CASICQYEQYF. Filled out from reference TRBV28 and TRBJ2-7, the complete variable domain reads DVKVTQSSRYLVKRTGEKVFLECVQDMDHENMFWYRQDPGLGLRLIYFSYDVKMKEKGDIPEGYSVSREKKERFSLILESASTNQTSMYLCASICQYEQYFGPGTRLTVT.

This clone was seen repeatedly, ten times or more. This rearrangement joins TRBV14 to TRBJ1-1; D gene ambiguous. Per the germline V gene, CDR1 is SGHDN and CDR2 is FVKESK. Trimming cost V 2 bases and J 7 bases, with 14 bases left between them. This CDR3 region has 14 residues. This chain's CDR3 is CASSQILGEIEAFF. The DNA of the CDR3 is TGTGCCAGCAGCCAAATTCTAGGTGAGATTGAAGCTTTCTTT.

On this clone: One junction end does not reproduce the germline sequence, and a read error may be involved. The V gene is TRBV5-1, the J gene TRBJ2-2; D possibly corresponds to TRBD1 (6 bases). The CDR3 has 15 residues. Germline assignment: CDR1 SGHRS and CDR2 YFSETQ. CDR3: CANSYSTGNTGELLF. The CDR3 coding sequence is TGCGCCAACAGCTATTCAACAGGGAACACCGGGGAGCTGCTTTTT.

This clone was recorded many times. The CDR3 DNA is TGTGCCAGCAGCTTGCTTGACACCCAAGAGACCCAGTACTTC. As protein: CASSLLDTQETQYF. J is TRBJ2-5 and V is TRBV5-6; no firm D call. Trimming took 1 base from V and 1 from J, leaving 8 bases between them. The CDR3 has 14 amino acids. Germline lookup yields CDR1 SGHDT and CDR2 YYEEEE. Supplemented by reference TRBV5-6 and TRBJ2-5, the full variable domain reads DAGVTQSPTHLIKTRGQQVTLRCSPKSGHDTVSWYQQALGQGPQFIFQYYEEEERQRGNFPDRFSGHQFPNYSSELNVNALLLGDSALYLCASSLLDTQETQYFGPGTRLLVL.

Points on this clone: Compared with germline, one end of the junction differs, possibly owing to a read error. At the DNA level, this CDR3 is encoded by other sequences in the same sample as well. As DNA, the CDR3 is TGCGCCAGCAGCTTGGGACAGGGTGCAGGGGAGCTGTTCTTT. Protein sequence: CASSLGQGAGELFF. The chain uses TRBV5-1 and TRBJ2-2, with 7 bases lining up with TRBD1. The CDR3 contains 14 residues. CDR1 and CDR2 (germline): SGHRS, YFSETQ.

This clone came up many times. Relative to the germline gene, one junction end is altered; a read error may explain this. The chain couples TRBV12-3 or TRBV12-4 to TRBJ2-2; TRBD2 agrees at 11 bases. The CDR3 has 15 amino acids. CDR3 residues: CASSLAGGWTGELFF. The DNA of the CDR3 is TGTGCCAGCAGTCTAGCGGGAGGTTGGACCGGGGAGCTGTTTTTT.

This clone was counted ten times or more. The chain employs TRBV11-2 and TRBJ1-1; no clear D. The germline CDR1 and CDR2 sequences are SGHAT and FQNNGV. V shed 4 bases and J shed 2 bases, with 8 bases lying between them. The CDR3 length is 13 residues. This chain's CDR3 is CASSYGPNTEAFF. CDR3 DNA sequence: TGTGCCAGCAGCTACGGACCAAACACTGAAGCTTTCTTT.

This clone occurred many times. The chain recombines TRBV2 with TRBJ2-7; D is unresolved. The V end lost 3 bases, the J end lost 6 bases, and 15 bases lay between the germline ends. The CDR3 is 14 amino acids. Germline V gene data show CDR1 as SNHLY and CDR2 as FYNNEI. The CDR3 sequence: CASSDQRLVGEQYF. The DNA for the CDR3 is TGTGCCAGCAGTGACCAGCGTCTAGTGGGCGAGCAGTACTTC.

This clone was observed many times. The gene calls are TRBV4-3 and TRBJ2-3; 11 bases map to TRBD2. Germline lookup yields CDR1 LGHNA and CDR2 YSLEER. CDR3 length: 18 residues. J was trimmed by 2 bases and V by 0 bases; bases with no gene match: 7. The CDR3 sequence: CASSQDTGLAEVTDTQYF. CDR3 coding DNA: TGCGCCAGCAGCCAAGATACGGGACTAGCGGAGGTCACAGATACGCAGTATTTT.

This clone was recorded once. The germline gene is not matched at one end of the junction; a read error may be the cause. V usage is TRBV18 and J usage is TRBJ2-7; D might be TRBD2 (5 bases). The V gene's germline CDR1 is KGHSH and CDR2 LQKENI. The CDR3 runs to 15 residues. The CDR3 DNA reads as TGTGCCAGCTCACCACCAACGGGGAATTTTCACGAGCAATACTTC. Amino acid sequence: CASSPPTGNFHEQYF. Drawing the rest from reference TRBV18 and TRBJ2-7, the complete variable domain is NAGVMQNPRHLVRRRGQEARLRCSPMKGHSHVYWYRQLPEEGLKFMVYLQKENIIDESGMPKERFSAEFPKEGPSILRIQQVVRGDSAAYFCASSPPTGNFHEQYFGPGTRLTVT.

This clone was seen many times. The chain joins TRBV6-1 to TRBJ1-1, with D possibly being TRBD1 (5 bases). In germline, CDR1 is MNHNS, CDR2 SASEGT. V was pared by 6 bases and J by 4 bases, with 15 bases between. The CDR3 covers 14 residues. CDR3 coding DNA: TGTGCCAGCAGGCGGGACCCCCAGGCCACTGAAGCTTTCTTT. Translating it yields CASRRDPQATEAFF.

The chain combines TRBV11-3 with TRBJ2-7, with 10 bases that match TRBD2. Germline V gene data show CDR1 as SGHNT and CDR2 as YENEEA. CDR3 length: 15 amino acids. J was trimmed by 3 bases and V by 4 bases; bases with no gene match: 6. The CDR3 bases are TGTGCCAGCAGCTCGCGGACTAGCGGAGGCTACGAGCAGTACTTC. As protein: CASSSRTSGGYEQYF.

The CDR3 reads CASSLAPDGDQETQYF. The DNA for the CDR3 is TGTGCCAGCAGCTTAGCGCCGGACGGAGACCAAGAGACCCAGTACTTC. This rearrangement joins TRBV11-2 to TRBJ2-5; D remains unclear. The length of the CDR3 is 16 residues. Between the trimmed V and J ends, which lost 1 base and 0 bases, there was a span of 12 bases. The germline V gene has CDR1 SGHAT and CDR2 FQNNGV.

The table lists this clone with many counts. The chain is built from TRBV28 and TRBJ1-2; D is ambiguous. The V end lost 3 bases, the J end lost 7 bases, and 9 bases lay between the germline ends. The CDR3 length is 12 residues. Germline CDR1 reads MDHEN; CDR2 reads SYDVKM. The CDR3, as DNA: TGTGCCAGCAGTTTCAGATGGGGTGGCTACACCTTC. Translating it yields CASSFRWGGYTF.

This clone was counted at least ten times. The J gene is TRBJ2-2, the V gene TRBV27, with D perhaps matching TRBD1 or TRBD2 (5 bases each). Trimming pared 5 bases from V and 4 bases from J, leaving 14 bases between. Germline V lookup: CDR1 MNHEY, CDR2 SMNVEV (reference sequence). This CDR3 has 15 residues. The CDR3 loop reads CASSNGGTGTGELFF. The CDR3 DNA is TGTGCCAGCAGTAATGGGGGTACCGGCACCGGGGAGCTGTTTTTT.

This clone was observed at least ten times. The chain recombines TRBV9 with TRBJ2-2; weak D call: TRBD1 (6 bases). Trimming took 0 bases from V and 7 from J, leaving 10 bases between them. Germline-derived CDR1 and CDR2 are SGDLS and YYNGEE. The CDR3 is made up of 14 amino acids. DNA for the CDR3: TGTGCCAGCAGCGTAGAGAGGGGGATCGGGGAGCTGTTTTTT. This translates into CASSVERGIGELFF.

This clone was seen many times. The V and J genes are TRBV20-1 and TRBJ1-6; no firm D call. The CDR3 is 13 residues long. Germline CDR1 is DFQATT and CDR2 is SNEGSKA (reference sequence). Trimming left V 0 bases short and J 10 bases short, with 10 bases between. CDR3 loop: CSARDPSYSPLHF. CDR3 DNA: TGCAGTGCTAGAGACCCCAGCTACTCACCCCTCCACTTT.